This T cell receptor beta chain was recorded in a study of cytomegalovirus exposure and HLA in healthy donors. PCR amplification relied on 60 Vbeta primers (plus 13 Jbeta primers). Profiling relied on immunoSEQ multiplex PCR, and the TCRdb table lists in-frame clones only, not all of them. The sample contains around 91,000 clones, approximately 84% of which appear only once. The V gene lost 3 bases and the J gene lost 1 base, with 8 bases spanning the gap. The CDR3 sequence is 14 residues long. Germline CDR1 is MNHEY and CDR2 is SVGAGI. The table lists this clone with a few counts. The specimen sequenced was PBMCs. The receptor's source is a man between 18 and 35 years old in good health and CMV-seronegative. The chain is built from TRBV6-5 and TRBJ2-3; no clear D. The chain's CDR3 is CASSYDWGTDTQYF. CDR3 nucleotide sequence: TGTGCCAGCAGTTATGACTGGGGCACAGATACGCAGTATTTT.